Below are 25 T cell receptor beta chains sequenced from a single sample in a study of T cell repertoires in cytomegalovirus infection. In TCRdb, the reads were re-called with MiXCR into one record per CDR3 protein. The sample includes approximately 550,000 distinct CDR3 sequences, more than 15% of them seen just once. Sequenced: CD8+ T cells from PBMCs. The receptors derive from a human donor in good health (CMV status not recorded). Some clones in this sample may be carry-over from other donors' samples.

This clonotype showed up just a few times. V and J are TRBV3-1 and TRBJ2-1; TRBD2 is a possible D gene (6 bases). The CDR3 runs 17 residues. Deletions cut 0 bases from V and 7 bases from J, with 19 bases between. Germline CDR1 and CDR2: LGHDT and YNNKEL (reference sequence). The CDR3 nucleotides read TGTGCCAGCAGCCAAGATGGTCGGGGCAGGGCGGGAAATGAGCAGTTCTTC. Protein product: CASSQDGRGRAGNEQFF.

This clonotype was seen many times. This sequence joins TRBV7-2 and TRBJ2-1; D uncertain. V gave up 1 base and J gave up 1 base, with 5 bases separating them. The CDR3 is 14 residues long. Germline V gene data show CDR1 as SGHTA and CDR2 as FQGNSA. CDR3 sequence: CASSLVWSYNEQFF. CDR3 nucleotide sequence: TGTGCCAGCAGCTTAGTTTGGTCCTACAATGAGCAGTTCTTC.

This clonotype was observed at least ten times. For the CDR3, the DNA is TGTGCCAGCAGTGACTCGACGGGGGGCGGTACAGATACGCAGTATTTT. This gives the protein CASSDSTGGGTDTQYF. The chain has TRBV6-4 and TRBJ2-3; D is possibly TRBD2 (7 bases). The CDR3 consists of 16 residues. Looked up from germline, CDR1 is MRHNA and CDR2 is SNTAGT. Trimming left V 0 bases short and J 3 bases short, with 13 bases between.

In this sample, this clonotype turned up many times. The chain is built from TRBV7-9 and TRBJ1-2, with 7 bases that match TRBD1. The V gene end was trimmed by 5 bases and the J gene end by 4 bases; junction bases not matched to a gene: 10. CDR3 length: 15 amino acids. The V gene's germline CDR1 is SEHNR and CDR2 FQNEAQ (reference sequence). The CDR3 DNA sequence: TGTGCCAGCAGCCCCTTGCAGGGGGACTTCTATGGCTACACCTTC. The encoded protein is CASSPLQGDFYGYTF. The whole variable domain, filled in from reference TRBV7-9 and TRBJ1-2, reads DTGVSQNPRHKITKRGQNVTFRCDPISEHNRLYWYRQTLGQGPEFLTYFQNEAQLEKSRLLSDRFSAERPKGSFSTLEIQRTEQGDSAMYLCASSPLQGDFYGYTFGSGTRLTVV.

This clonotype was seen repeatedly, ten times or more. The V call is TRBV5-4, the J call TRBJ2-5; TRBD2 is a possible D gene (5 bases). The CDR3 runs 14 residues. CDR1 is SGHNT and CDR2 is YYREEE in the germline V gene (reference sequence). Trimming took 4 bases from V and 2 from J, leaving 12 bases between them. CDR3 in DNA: TGTGCCAGCAGCACCAGACGGGATCAAGAGACCCAGTACTTC. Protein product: CASSTRRDQETQYF.

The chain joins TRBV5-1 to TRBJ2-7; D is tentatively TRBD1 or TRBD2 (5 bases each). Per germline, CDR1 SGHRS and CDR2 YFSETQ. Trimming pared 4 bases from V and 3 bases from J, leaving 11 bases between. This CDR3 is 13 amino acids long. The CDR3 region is CASSEGFDYEQYF. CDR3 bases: TGCGCCAGCAGCGAGGGGTTTGACTACGAGCAGTACTTC.

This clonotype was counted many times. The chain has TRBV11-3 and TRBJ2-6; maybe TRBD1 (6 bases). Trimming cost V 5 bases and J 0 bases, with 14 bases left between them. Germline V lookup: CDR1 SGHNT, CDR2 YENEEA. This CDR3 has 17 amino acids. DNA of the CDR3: TGTGCCAGCAGCCAGGGGCCTAGAAACTCTGGGGCCAACGTCCTGACTTTC. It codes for CASSQGPRNSGANVLTF. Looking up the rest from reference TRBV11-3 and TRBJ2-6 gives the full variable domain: EAGVVQSPRYKIIEKKQPVAFWCNPISGHNTLYWYLQNLGQGPELLIRYENEEAVDDSQLPKDRFSAERLKGVDSTLKIQPAELGDSAVYLCASSQGPRNSGANVLTFGAGSRLTVL.

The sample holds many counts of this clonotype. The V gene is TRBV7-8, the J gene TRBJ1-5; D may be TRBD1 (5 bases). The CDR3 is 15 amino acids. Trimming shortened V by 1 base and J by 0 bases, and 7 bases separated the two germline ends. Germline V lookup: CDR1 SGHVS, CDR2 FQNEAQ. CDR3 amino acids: CASSLGDYSNQPQHF. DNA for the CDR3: TGTGCCAGCAGCTTAGGGGACTATAGCAATCAGCCCCAGCATTTT. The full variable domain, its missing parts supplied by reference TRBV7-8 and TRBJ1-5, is GAGVSQSPRYKVAKRGQDVALRCDPISGHVSLFWYQQALGQGPEFLTYFQNEAQLDKSGLPSDRFFAERPEGSVSTLKIQRTQQEDSAVYLCASSLGDYSNQPQHFGDGTRLSIL.

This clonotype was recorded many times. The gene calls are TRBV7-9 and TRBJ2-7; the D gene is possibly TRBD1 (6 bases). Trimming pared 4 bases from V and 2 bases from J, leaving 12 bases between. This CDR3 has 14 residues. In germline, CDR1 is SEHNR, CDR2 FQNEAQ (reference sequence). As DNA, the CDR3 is TGTGCCAGCAGCTCGCCCCGGGACACCTACGAGCAGTACTTC. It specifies CASSSPRDTYEQYF.

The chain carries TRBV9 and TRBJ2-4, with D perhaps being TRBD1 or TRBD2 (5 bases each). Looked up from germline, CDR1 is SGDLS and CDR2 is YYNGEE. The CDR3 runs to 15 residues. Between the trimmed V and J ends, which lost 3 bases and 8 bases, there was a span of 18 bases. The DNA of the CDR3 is TGTGCCAGCAGCGAGAGGGCCGGGGCCGGGGACATTCAGTACTTC. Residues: CASSERAGAGDIQYF.

CDR3 sequence: CATSRDREGSNEQFF. The CDR3, as DNA: TGTGCCACCAGCAGAGACCGAGAAGGAAGTAATGAGCAGTTCTTC. The J gene is TRBJ2-1, the V gene TRBV15, with no clear D. The CDR3 extends over 15 amino acids. The germline V gene encodes CDR1 LNHNV and CDR2 YYDKDF (reference sequence). Trimming left V 0 bases short and J 7 bases short, with 13 bases between.

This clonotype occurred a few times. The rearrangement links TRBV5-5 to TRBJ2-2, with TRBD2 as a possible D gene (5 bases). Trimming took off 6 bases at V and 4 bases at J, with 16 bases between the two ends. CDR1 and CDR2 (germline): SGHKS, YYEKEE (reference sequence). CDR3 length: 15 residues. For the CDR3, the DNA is TGTGCCAGCATGGCGGGTTTGTCGACCACCGGGGAGCTGTTTTTT. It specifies CASMAGLSTTGELFF.

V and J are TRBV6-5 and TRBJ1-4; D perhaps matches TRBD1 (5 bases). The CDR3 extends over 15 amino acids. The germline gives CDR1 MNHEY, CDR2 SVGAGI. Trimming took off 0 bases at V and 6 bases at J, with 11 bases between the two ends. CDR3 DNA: TGTGCCAGCAGTTACTCGACGGGGGAGGATGAAAAACTGTTTTTT. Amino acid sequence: CASSYSTGEDEKLFF.

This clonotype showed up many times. The CDR3 DNA sequence: TGTGCCAGCAGTGAGACGGGACACCCTAGGTTGGAGACCCAGTACTTC. Residues: CASSETGHPRLETQYF. This rearrangement joins TRBV6-1 to TRBJ2-5; D possibly corresponds to TRBD1 (6 bases). The CDR3 is made up of 16 amino acids. CDR1 is MNHNS, CDR2 SASEGT, per germline. V lost 3 bases to trimming and J lost 5 bases, with 19 bases between them.

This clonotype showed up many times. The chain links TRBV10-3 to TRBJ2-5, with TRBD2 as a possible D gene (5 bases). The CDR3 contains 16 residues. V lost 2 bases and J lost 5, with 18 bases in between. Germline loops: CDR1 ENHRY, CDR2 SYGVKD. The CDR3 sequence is CAISEGEGSDWETQYF. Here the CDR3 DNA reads TGTGCCATCAGTGAGGGTGAAGGGAGCGATTGGGAGACCCAGTACTTC.

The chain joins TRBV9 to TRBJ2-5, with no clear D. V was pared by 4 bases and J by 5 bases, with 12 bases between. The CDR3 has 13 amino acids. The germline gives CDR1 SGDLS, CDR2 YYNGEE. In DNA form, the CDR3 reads TGTGCCAGCAGCACATCGTGGCGGGAGACCCAGTACTTC. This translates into CASSTSWRETQYF.

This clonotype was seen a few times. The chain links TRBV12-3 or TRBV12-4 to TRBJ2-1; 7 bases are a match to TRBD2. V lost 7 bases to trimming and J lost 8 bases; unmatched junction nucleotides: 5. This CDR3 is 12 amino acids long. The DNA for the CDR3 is TGTGCCAGCACCCCTGGGGGGGATGAGCAGTTCTTC. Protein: CASTPGGDEQFF.

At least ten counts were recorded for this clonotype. CDR3 nucleotide sequence: TGTGCCAGCAGCCCTGGGGGGTGGGGTATGACTGAAGCTTTCTTT. This sequence encodes CASSPGGWGMTEAFF. This chain links TRBV7-3 with TRBJ1-1; tentative D call: TRBD1 (5 bases). CDR3 size: 15 residues. Germline values: CDR1 SGHTA, CDR2 FQGTGA. Trimming pared 5 bases from V and 5 bases from J, leaving 18 bases between.

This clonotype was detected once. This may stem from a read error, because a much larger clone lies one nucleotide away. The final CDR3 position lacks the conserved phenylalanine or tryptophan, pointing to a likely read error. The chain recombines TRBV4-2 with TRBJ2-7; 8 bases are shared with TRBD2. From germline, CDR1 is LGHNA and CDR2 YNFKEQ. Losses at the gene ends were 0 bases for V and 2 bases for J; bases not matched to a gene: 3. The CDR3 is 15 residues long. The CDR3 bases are TGTGCCAGCAGCCAAGAGGGGACTAGTCCCTACGAGCAGTACTTA. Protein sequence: CASSQEGTSPYEQYL.

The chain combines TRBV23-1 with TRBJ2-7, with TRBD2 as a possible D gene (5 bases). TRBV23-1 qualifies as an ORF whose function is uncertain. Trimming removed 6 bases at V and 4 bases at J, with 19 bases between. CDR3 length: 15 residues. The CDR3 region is CASRPFGVKRYEQYF. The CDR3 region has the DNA TGCGCCAGCAGACCCTTCGGGGTAAAGCGGTACGAGCAGTACTTC.

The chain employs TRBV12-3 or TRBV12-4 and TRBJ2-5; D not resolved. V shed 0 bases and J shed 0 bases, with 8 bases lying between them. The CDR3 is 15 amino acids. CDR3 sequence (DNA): TGTGCCAGCAGTTTAGCGTTGGGCAACCAAGAGACCCAGTACTTC. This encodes CASSLALGNQETQYF.

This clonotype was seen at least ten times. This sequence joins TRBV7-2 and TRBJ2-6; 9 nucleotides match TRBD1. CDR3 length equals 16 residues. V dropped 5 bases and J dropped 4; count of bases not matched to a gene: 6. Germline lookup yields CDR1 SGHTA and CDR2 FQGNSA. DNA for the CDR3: TGTGCCAGCAGCCCTTGGACAGGGGTCGGGGCCAACGTCCTGACTTTC. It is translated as CASSPWTGVGANVLTF.

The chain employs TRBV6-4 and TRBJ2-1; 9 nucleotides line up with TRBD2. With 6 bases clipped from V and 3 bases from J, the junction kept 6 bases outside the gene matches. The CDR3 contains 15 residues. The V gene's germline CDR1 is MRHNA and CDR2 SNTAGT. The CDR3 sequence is CASSPGLAFYNEQFF. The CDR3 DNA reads TGTGCCAGCAGCCCGGGACTAGCCTTCTACAATGAGCAGTTCTTC.

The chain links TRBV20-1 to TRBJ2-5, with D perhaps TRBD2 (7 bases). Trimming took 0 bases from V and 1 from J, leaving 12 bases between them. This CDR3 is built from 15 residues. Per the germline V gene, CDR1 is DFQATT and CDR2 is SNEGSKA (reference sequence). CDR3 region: CSARDTRGAQETQYF. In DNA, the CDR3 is TGCAGTGCTAGAGATACACGGGGGGCCCAAGAGACCCAGTACTTC.

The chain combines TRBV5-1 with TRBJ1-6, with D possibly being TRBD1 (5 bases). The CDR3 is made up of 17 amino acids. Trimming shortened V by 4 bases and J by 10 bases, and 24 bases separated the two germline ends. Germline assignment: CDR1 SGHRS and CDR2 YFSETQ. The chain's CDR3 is CASSPNMWGWIRSPLHF. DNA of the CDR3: TGCGCCAGCAGCCCCAATATGTGGGGGTGGATCCGCTCACCCCTCCACTTT.